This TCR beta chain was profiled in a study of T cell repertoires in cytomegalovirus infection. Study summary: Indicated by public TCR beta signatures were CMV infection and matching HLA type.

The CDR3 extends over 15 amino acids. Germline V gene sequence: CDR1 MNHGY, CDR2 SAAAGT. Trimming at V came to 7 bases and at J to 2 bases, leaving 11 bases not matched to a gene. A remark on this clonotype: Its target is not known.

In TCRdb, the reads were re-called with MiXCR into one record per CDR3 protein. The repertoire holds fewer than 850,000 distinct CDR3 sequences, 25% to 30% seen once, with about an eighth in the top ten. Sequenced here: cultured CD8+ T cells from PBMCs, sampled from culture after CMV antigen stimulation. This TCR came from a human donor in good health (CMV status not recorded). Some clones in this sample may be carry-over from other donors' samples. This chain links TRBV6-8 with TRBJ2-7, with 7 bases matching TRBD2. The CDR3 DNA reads TGTGCCAGCATTACTTCTCGCGGGAGCCCCTACGAGCAGTACTTC. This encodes CASITSRGSPYEQYF.